This record covers a single TCR beta chain. Some clones are missing from TCRdb's copy, which holds only in-frame ones; the method was immunoSEQ multiplex PCR. The repertoire holds approximately 180,000 clones, with roughly 94% as singletons. Trimming at V came to 4 bases and at J to 4 bases, leaving 7 bases not matched to a gene. The germline CDR1 and CDR2 sequences are MDHEN and SYDVKM. This CDR3 region has 16 residues. The data derive from a study of control samples from healthy donors and cancer patients. The clonotype comes from a woman under 30 in good health. The rearrangement links TRBV28 to TRBJ2-7; 13 nucleotides line up with TRBD2. The sequenced sample consisted of blood. CDR3 residues: CASSSRTSGSMYEQYF. Here the CDR3 DNA reads TGTGCCAGCAGTTCACGGACTAGCGGGAGTATGTACGAGCAGTACTTC.